A single sample is the source of the 16 T cell receptor beta chains below, sequenced in a study of blood T cells in healthy people across ages. A second PCR, run for about 6 to 12 cycles, used a sample-barcoded 5' primer plus a J-beta primer mix. TCRdb used MiXCR to reprocess the 5' RACE reads, holding one entry per CDR3 protein. The sample carries approximately 800,000 distinct CDR3 sequences, approximately 25% recorded once. This same sample was also part of a study on T cells of mothers and their children.

The sequencing input was blood. Receptor source: a boy under 18 in good health.

V and J are TRBV5-1 and TRBJ2-1; 7 nucleotides agree with TRBD1. This CDR3 has 15 residues. The V gene's germline CDR1 is SGHRS and CDR2 YFSETQ. Losses at the gene ends were 2 bases for V and 3 bases for J; bases not matched to a gene: 5. CDR3 bases: TGCGCCAGCAGCTTACGGACAGGATACTACAATGAGCAGTTCTTC. Protein: CASSLRTGYYNEQFF.

This clonotype was detected only a few times. The rearrangement uses TRBV28 and TRBJ2-1; the D is unclear. Germline CDR1 is MDHEN and CDR2 is SYDVKM. V shed 0 bases and J shed 6 bases, with 6 bases lying between them. The CDR3 runs to 13 residues. The CDR3 is CASSLWQSNEQFF. The CDR3 region has the DNA TGTGCCAGCAGTTTATGGCAGAGCAATGAGCAGTTCTTC.

The chain joins TRBV10-2 to TRBJ2-5, with a weak D call TRBD1 (6 bases). V was trimmed by 9 bases and J by 5 bases, leaving 10 bases between them. The CDR3 has 11 residues. Germline V gene lookup returns CDR1 WSHSY and CDR2 SAAADI. The CDR3 region has the DNA TGCGCCAGTACCGGACAGGAGACCCAGTACTTC. Encoded protein: CASTGQETQYF.

A few counts support this clonotype. The rearrangement uses TRBV3-1 and TRBJ2-5; 9 bases fit TRBD2. Matching the DNA end better, TRBJ2-7 makes the J call doubtful. CDR3 length: 15 residues. CDR1 and CDR2 from the germline V gene are LGHDT and YNNKEL (reference sequence). CDR3 protein: CASSQNLAGPYEQYF. In DNA form, the CDR3 reads TGTGCCAGCAGCCAGAATCTAGCGGGACCTTACGAGCAGTACTTC.

The rearrangement links TRBV3-1 to TRBJ2-1; D is unresolved. V was clipped by 2 bases and J by 8 bases, with 13 bases between them. Germline assignment: CDR1 LGHDT and CDR2 YNNKEL (reference sequence). The CDR3 extends over 14 amino acids. The CDR3 region is CASSQQTGWYEQFF. The CDR3 nucleotides read TGTGCCAGCAGCCAACAGACGGGTTGGTATGAGCAGTTCTTC.

This clonotype was observed a few times. This rearrangement joins TRBV29-1 to TRBJ2-1; 9 bases align to TRBD2. This CDR3 region has 12 residues. The ends lost 8 bases at V and 8 bases at J; junction bases unmatched: 7. The germline CDR1 and CDR2 sequences are SQVTM and ANQGSEA. The CDR3 bases are TGCAGCTATGGTAGCGGGGGCGATGAGCAGTTCTTC. Translated, it gives CSYGSGGDEQFF.

This chain links TRBV7-3 with TRBJ2-5; D possibly corresponds to TRBD1 (5 bases). The DNA end lines up better with TRBJ2-7; the J call may be wrong. Germline lookup yields CDR1 SGHTA and CDR2 FQGTGA. CDR3 length: 15 amino acids. CDR3: CASSLQGALLYEQYF. Here the CDR3 DNA reads TGTGCCAGCAGCTTACAAGGGGCTCTTCTTTACGAGCAGTACTTC.

The chain recombines TRBV29-1 with TRBJ2-5, with 7 bases matching TRBD2. The junction had 7 bases not matched to a gene; V was cut back by 6 bases and J by 0 bases. The germline gives CDR1 SQVTM, CDR2 ANQGSEA. The CDR3 totals 14 residues. CDR3 amino acids: CSVKLGGYQETQYF. CDR3 coding DNA: TGCAGCGTGAAACTCGGGGGGTACCAAGAGACCCAGTACTTC.

V is TRBV5-1 and J is TRBJ1-1; TRBD1 aligns across 8 bases. The V gene end was trimmed by 4 bases and the J gene end by 4 bases; junction bases not matched to a gene: 9. The length of the CDR3 is 15 residues. The germline V gene encodes CDR1 SGHRS and CDR2 YFSETQ. CDR3 nucleotides: TGCGCCAGCAGCGCGGGGGACAGGATCGGCACTGAAGCTTTCTTT. Protein sequence: CASSAGDRIGTEAFF. The whole variable domain, filled in from reference TRBV5-1 and TRBJ1-1, reads KAGVTQTPRYLIKTRGQQVTLSCSPISGHRSVSWYQQTPGQGLQFLFEYFSETQRNKGNFPGRFSGRQFSNSRSEMNVSTLELGDSALYLCASSAGDRIGTEAFFGQGTRLTVV.

Only a few counts were recorded for this clonotype. CDR3 region: CASRRTDTEAFF. CDR3 sequence (DNA): TGTGCCAGCAGAAGGACTGACACTGAAGCTTTCTTT. The chain joins TRBV12-3 or TRBV12-4 to TRBJ1-1; D is unclear. Trimming cost V 6 bases and J 3 bases, with 8 bases left between them. The CDR3 contains 12 residues.

The sample holds a few counts of this clonotype. The rearrangement joins TRBV21-1 to TRBJ2-1; TRBD1 is the table's D call and was not checked against the DNA. TRBV21-1 is flagged as a pseudogene. This CDR3 has 17 residues. The CDR3 region is CASSRRGQNGSYNEQFF. CDR3 nucleotide sequence: TGTGCCAGCAGCAGGAGGGGGCAGAACGGTTCCTACAATGAGCAGTTCTTC.

Only a few counts were recorded for this clonotype. The chain combines TRBV28 with TRBJ2-5; D unclear. The end of the DNA is better explained by TRBJ2-1, so the J call may be wrong. The length of the CDR3 is 16 residues. Germline assignment: CDR1 MDHEN and CDR2 SYDVKM. CDR3 in amino acids: CASSTQKIQGCNEQFF. CDR3 nucleotide sequence: TGTGCCAGCAGCACCCAAAAGATCCAAGGCTGCAATGAGCAGTTCTTC.

This clonotype was observed a few times. The CDR3 coding sequence is TGTGCCAGCAGTGATACGGGGCTCATGAACACTGAAGCTTTCTTT. Translating gives CASSDTGLMNTEAFF. The chain links TRBV6-5 to TRBJ1-1; D perhaps matches TRBD1 (5 bases). Germline CDR1 and CDR2: MNHEY and SVGAGI. V was clipped by 5 bases and J by 0 bases, with 13 bases between them. The CDR3 is made up of 15 amino acids.

The chain joins TRBV7-9 to TRBJ2-2; D might be TRBD1 or TRBD2, each matching 5 bases. Looked up from germline, CDR1 is SEHNR and CDR2 is FQNEAQ (reference sequence). The CDR3 runs to 17 residues. Trimming cost V 4 bases and J 1 base, with 16 bases left between them. CDR3 DNA sequence: TGTGCCAGCAGCTCCCGAACCGGGACGGTGAACACCGGGGAGCTGTTTTTT. Its protein is CASSSRTGTVNTGELFF.

This clonotype turned up a few times. The rearrangement links TRBV6-1 to TRBJ2-6; D is perhaps TRBD2 (6 bases). In germline, CDR1 is MNHNS, CDR2 SASEGT. V lost 6 bases, J lost 0 bases, and 15 bases lay in between. This CDR3 region has 17 residues. The CDR3 protein is CASRMAGNFSGANVLTF. Here the CDR3 DNA reads TGTGCCAGCAGGATGGCGGGAAACTTCTCTGGGGCCAACGTCCTGACTTTC.

This chain links TRBV7-3 with TRBJ1-1, with a weak D call TRBD1 (6 bases). The CDR3 loop spans 14 amino acids. The germline V gene has CDR1 SGHTA and CDR2 FQGTGA. V dropped 1 base and J dropped 4 bases, with 10 bases sitting between them. DNA of the CDR3: TGTGCCAGCAGCTTAAGGGGGGCAAGCACTGAAGCTTTCTTT. Protein: CASSLRGASTEAFF.